A selection of T cell receptor beta chains follows, all from one sample in a study of blood T cell repertoires in COVID-19. Profiled with immunoSEQ multiplex PCR; TCRdb holds only in-frame clones, not every one. The table includes some 210,000 clones, over 80% detected once. The specimen was PBMCs or T cells enriched from blood (not recorded which). The receptor source for this set is a man aged 18 to 29 with acute COVID-19. Both conserved end residues are part of each CDR3. Fields, in order: CDR3 protein, CDR3 DNA, D gene, clone size, J gene, V gene. D genes are given only for firm matches. Size is omitted from some rows. Given values are once, few, many or a class for expanded clones.

CDR3aa: CASSPAWPGKTQYF; CDR3nt: TGTGCCAGCAGCCCAGCGTGGCCAGGGAAGACCCAGTACTTC; d_gene: NA; abundance: NA; j_gene: TRBJ2-5; v_gene: TRBV3-1/TRBV3-2
CDR3aa: CASSPLWLWQGNYEQYF; CDR3nt: TGTGCCAGCAGTCCCTTGTGGTTGTGGCAGGGAAACTACGAGCAGTACTTC; d_gene: NA; abundance: NA; j_gene: TRBJ2-7; v_gene: TRBV28
CDR3aa: CASSTRTENIQYF; CDR3nt: TGTGCCAGCAGCACCCGGACAGAAAACATTCAGTACTTC; d_gene: NA; abundance: once; j_gene: TRBJ2-4; v_gene: TRBV7-2
CDR3aa: CASRESGARADTQYF; CDR3nt: TGTGCCAGCAGAGAAAGCGGTGCACGAGCAGATACGCAGTATTTT; d_gene: NA; abundance: NA; j_gene: TRBJ2-3; v_gene: TRBV2
CDR3aa: CASSSGQRIGHNDYGYTF; CDR3nt: TGTGCCAGCAGTTCAGGCCAAAGAATCGGACATAACGACTATGGCTACACCTTC; d_gene: NA; abundance: NA; j_gene: TRBJ1-2; v_gene: TRBV28
CDR3aa: CSARPYLEQFF; CDR3nt: TGCAGTGCTAGACCCTATCTGGAGCAGTTCTTC; d_gene: NA; abundance: NA; j_gene: TRBJ2-1; v_gene: TRBV20-1
CDR3aa: CASSSWQGPTGANVLTF; CDR3nt: TGTGCCAGTAGTAGTTGGCAGGGGCCCACTGGGGCCAACGTCCTGACTTTC; d_gene: NA; abundance: NA; j_gene: TRBJ2-6; v_gene: TRBV19
CDR3aa: CASLKRGSPYGYTF; CDR3nt: TGTGCCTCGCTAAAAAGGGGGAGTCCCTATGGCTACACCTTC; d_gene: NA; abundance: NA; j_gene: TRBJ1-2; v_gene: TRBV19
CDR3aa: CASSAGHPGYEQYF; CDR3nt: TGTGCCAGCAGCGCTGGACACCCAGGGTACGAGCAGTACTTC; d_gene: NA; abundance: NA; j_gene: TRBJ2-7; v_gene: TRBV13
CDR3aa: CASSVAGGRQADTQYF; CDR3nt: TGTGCCAGCAGCGTAGCAGGCGGGAGGCAAGCAGATACGCAGTATTTT; d_gene: TRBD2; abundance: NA; j_gene: TRBJ2-3; v_gene: TRBV9
CDR3aa: CASSDAAGGETQYF; CDR3nt: TGTGCCAGCAGTGACGCCGCGGGAGGGGAGACCCAGTACTTC; d_gene: TRBD2; abundance: NA; j_gene: TRBJ2-5; v_gene: TRBV25-1
CDR3aa: CASKYSGVLGEQYF; CDR3nt: TGTGCCAGCAAGTATAGCGGGGTTCTGGGAGAGCAGTACTTC; d_gene: TRBD2; abundance: NA; j_gene: TRBJ2-7; v_gene: TRBV11-2
CDR3aa: CASSLTGTGYEQYF; CDR3nt: TGCGCCAGCAGCCTAACCGGGACAGGCTACGAGCAGTACTTC; d_gene: TRBD1; abundance: NA; j_gene: TRBJ2-7; v_gene: TRBV4-1
CDR3aa: CASGGTGGIALYEQYF; CDR3nt: TGTGCCAGCGGCGGGACAGGGGGGATTGCACTTTACGAGCAGTACTTC; d_gene: TRBD1; abundance: few; j_gene: TRBJ2-7; v_gene: TRBV28
CDR3aa: CASSITRTGMETQYF; CDR3nt: TGTGCCAGTAGTATAACTCGGACAGGGATGGAGACCCAGTACTTC; d_gene: TRBD1; abundance: NA; j_gene: TRBJ2-5; v_gene: TRBV19
CDR3aa: CASRETETYQPQHF; CDR3nt: TGTGCCAGTAGGGAGACAGAGACCTATCAGCCCCAGCATTTT; d_gene: NA; abundance: NA; j_gene: TRBJ1-5; v_gene: TRBV19
CDR3aa: CASRWTSGSRIYNEQFF; CDR3nt: TGTGCCAGCAGGTGGACTAGCGGGAGTAGGATCTACAATGAGCAGTTCTTC; d_gene: TRBD2; abundance: few; j_gene: TRBJ2-1; v_gene: TRBV28
CDR3aa: CASSLVRGRSDEQFF; CDR3nt: TGTGCCAGCAGCCTGGTCAGGGGGCGTTCTGATGAGCAGTTCTTC; d_gene: TRBD1; abundance: NA; j_gene: TRBJ2-1; v_gene: TRBV14
CDR3aa: CASSQDQNRGETQYF; CDR3nt: TGTGCCAGCAGCCAAGATCAAAACAGGGGAGAGACCCAGTACTTC; d_gene: TRBD1; abundance: NA; j_gene: TRBJ2-5; v_gene: TRBV4-2
CDR3aa: CASSTVGQIEKLFF; CDR3nt: TGTGCCAGTAGTACCGTCGGACAGATCGAAAAACTGTTTTTT; d_gene: NA; abundance: NA; j_gene: TRBJ1-4; v_gene: TRBV19
CDR3aa: CASSKAPGSSTDTQYF; CDR3nt: TGTGCCAGCAGCAAAGCCCCAGGGTCGAGCACAGATACGCAGTATTTT; d_gene: NA; abundance: NA; j_gene: TRBJ2-3; v_gene: TRBV21-1
CDR3aa: CAPGTGISDTQYF; CDR3nt: TGTGCCCCGGGGACAGGGATTTCAGATACGCAGTATTTT; d_gene: TRBD1; abundance: NA; j_gene: TRBJ2-3; v_gene: TRBV19
CDR3aa: CASSLGRGLETQYF; CDR3nt: TGTGCCAGCAGCTTAGGTCGGGGATTAGAGACCCAGTACTTC; d_gene: NA; abundance: NA; j_gene: TRBJ2-5; v_gene: TRBV7-9
CDR3aa: CAISETSGSHEQYF; CDR3nt: TGTGCCATCAGTGAGACTAGCGGGAGCCACGAGCAGTACTTC; d_gene: TRBD2; abundance: NA; j_gene: TRBJ2-7; v_gene: TRBV10-3
CDR3aa: CASSPAGSRLSQPQHF; CDR3nt: TGTGCCAGCAGTCCTGCCGGGAGTCGTCTTAGCCAGCCCCAGCATTTT; d_gene: NA; abundance: NA; j_gene: TRBJ1-5; v_gene: TRBV27
CDR3aa: CASRFGGGYTF; CDR3nt: TGTGCCTCCCGATTCGGGGGGGGCTACACCTTC; d_gene: NA; abundance: NA; j_gene: TRBJ1-2; v_gene: TRBV27
CDR3aa: CASSFLAAYNEQFF; CDR3nt: TGCGCCAGCAGCTTTCTAGCAGCCTACAATGAGCAGTTCTTC; d_gene: NA; abundance: NA; j_gene: TRBJ2-1; v_gene: TRBV4-1
CDR3aa: CATSRVESFLGTSGYEQYF; CDR3nt: TGTGCCACCAGCAGAGTGGAGTCCTTTTTAGGGACTAGCGGCTACGAGCAGTACTTC; d_gene: TRBD2; abundance: NA; j_gene: TRBJ2-7; v_gene: TRBV15
CDR3aa: CASSESYEQYF; CDR3nt: TGTGCCAGCAGTGAATCTTACGAGCAGTACTTC; d_gene: NA; abundance: NA; j_gene: TRBJ2-7; v_gene: TRBV6-1
CDR3aa: CASSEGPWGRFEAFF; CDR3nt: TGTGCCAGCAGTGAAGGACCTTGGGGGCGGTTTGAAGCTTTCTTT; d_gene: NA; abundance: NA; j_gene: TRBJ1-1; v_gene: TRBV2
CDR3aa: CASSPLSARPDTQYF; CDR3nt: TGTGCCAGCAGCCCACTATCGGCCCGTCCAGATACGCAGTATTTT; d_gene: NA; abundance: NA; j_gene: TRBJ2-3; v_gene: TRBV7-9
CDR3aa: CASTIRGADGYTF; CDR3nt: TGTGCCAGCACCATCAGGGGCGCCGATGGCTACACCTTC; d_gene: NA; abundance: NA; j_gene: TRBJ1-2; v_gene: TRBV28
CDR3aa: CASSPDRELYGYTF; CDR3nt: TGCGCCAGCAGCCCGGACAGGGAGCTCTATGGCTACACCTTC; d_gene: TRBD1; abundance: once; j_gene: TRBJ1-2; v_gene: TRBV4-1
CDR3aa: CASSEQGPMGYGYTF; CDR3nt: TGTGCCAGCAGTGAACAGGGGCCCATGGGGTATGGCTACACCTTC; d_gene: NA; abundance: NA; j_gene: TRBJ1-2; v_gene: TRBV6-1
CDR3aa: CASSQKGAGDYEQYF; CDR3nt: TGTGCCAGCAGCCAGAAGGGCGCGGGGGATTACGAGCAGTACTTC; d_gene: TRBD2; abundance: NA; j_gene: TRBJ2-7; v_gene: TRBV3-1/TRBV3-2
CDR3aa: CASSPGQGGGYTF; CDR3nt: TGTGCCAGCAGCCCGGGACAGGGTGGTGGCTACACCTTC; d_gene: TRBD1; abundance: NA; j_gene: TRBJ1-2; v_gene: TRBV28
CDR3aa: CASSSGQQIYGYTF; CDR3nt: TGCGCCAGCAGCTCAGGACAGCAGATCTATGGCTACACCTTC; d_gene: NA; abundance: NA; j_gene: TRBJ1-2; v_gene: TRBV5-1
CDR3aa: CASSSVWAGIEKLFF; CDR3nt: TGTGCCAGCAGTTCTGTCTGGGCAGGAATAGAAAAACTGTTTTTT; d_gene: NA; abundance: NA; j_gene: TRBJ1-4; v_gene: TRBV28
CDR3aa: CASSPTGLPEQFF; CDR3nt: TGCGCCAGCAGCCCTACCGGACTACCTGAGCAGTTCTTC; d_gene: NA; abundance: NA; j_gene: TRBJ2-1; v_gene: TRBV4-1
CDR3aa: CASSSPAAGVGETQYF; CDR3nt: TGTGCCAGCAGCTCCCCCGCGGCGGGAGTCGGGGAGACCCAGTACTTC; d_gene: TRBD2; abundance: NA; j_gene: TRBJ2-5; v_gene: TRBV11-3
CDR3aa: CSVGDRVGSSPLHF; CDR3nt: TGCAGCGTTGGGGACAGGGTGGGTAGTTCACCCCTCCACTTT; d_gene: TRBD1; abundance: NA; j_gene: TRBJ1-6; v_gene: TRBV29-1
CDR3aa: CATKPRTAYTGELFF; CDR3nt: TGTGCCACCAAACCTAGGACAGCGTACACCGGGGAGCTGTTTTTT; d_gene: NA; abundance: NA; j_gene: TRBJ2-2; v_gene: TRBV27
CDR3aa: CASSQDVGGETQYF; CDR3nt: TGCGCCAGCAGCCAAGACGTGGGAGGAGAGACCCAGTACTTC; d_gene: NA; abundance: NA; j_gene: TRBJ2-5; v_gene: TRBV4-1
CDR3aa: CATSDLGQMELFF; CDR3nt: TGTGCCACCAGTGATTTAGGACAAATGGAGCTGTTTTTT; d_gene: NA; abundance: few; j_gene: TRBJ2-2; v_gene: TRBV24-1
CDR3aa: CASSTLPGQVVEAFF; CDR3nt: TGTGCCAGCAGTACATTACCGGGACAGGTCGTTGAAGCTTTCTTT; d_gene: TRBD1; abundance: NA; j_gene: TRBJ1-1; v_gene: TRBV9
CDR3aa: CASSFPGTAEAFF; CDR3nt: TGTGCCAGCAGCTTCCCAGGGACAGCCGAAGCTTTCTTT; d_gene: TRBD1; abundance: NA; j_gene: TRBJ1-1; v_gene: TRBV7-9
CDR3aa: CASSLGTSGSSHEQYF; CDR3nt: TGTGCCAGCAGTTTAGGGACTAGCGGGAGTAGCCACGAGCAGTACTTC; d_gene: TRBD2; abundance: NA; j_gene: TRBJ2-7; v_gene: TRBV27
CDR3aa: CASSIWGQSYGYTF; CDR3nt: TGTGCCAGTAGTATATGGGGACAGAGTTATGGCTACACCTTC; d_gene: TRBD1; abundance: few; j_gene: TRBJ1-2; v_gene: TRBV19
CDR3aa: CASSLSGTGGDEQYF; CDR3nt: TGTGCCAGCAGTTTATCCGGGACAGGGGGTGACGAGCAGTACTTC; d_gene: TRBD1; abundance: NA; j_gene: TRBJ2-7; v_gene: TRBV5-6
CDR3aa: CASSPRSGGAYEQYF; CDR3nt: TGTGCCAGCAGCCCCCGCTCGGGGGGTGCCTACGAGCAGTACTTC; d_gene: TRBD2; abundance: NA; j_gene: TRBJ2-7; v_gene: TRBV4-2
CDR3aa: CARTGRVGYTF; CDR3nt: TGTGCCAGAACGGGCAGGGTTGGCTACACCTTC; d_gene: NA; abundance: few; j_gene: TRBJ1-2; v_gene: TRBV2
CDR3aa: CASTAQGIQETQYF; CDR3nt: TGCGCCAGCACTGCCCAGGGGATCCAAGAGACCCAGTACTTC; d_gene: NA; abundance: NA; j_gene: TRBJ2-5; v_gene: TRBV5-1
CDR3aa: CATAGVAGGDTQYF; CDR3nt: TGTGCCACCGCTGGGGTAGCGGGAGGGGATACGCAGTATTTT; d_gene: TRBD2; abundance: NA; j_gene: TRBJ2-3; v_gene: TRBV2
CDR3aa: CASSIRFGELFF; CDR3nt: TGTGCCAGCAGCATTAGATTCGGGGAGCTGTTTTTT; d_gene: NA; abundance: NA; j_gene: TRBJ2-2; v_gene: TRBV3-1/TRBV3-2
CDR3aa: CASSQDPGQGVYEQYF; CDR3nt: TGCGCCAGCAGCCAAGACCCGGGACAGGGGGTTTACGAGCAGTACTTC; d_gene: TRBD1; abundance: NA; j_gene: TRBJ2-7; v_gene: TRBV4-3
CDR3aa: CASSPTRGRGYTF; CDR3nt: TGTGCCAGCTCACCAACCAGGGGACGAGGCTACACCTTC; d_gene: NA; abundance: many; j_gene: TRBJ1-2; v_gene: TRBV18
CDR3aa: CASSATDTNQPQHF; CDR3nt: TGTGCCAGCAGTGCCACAGATACCAATCAGCCCCAGCATTTT; d_gene: NA; abundance: NA; j_gene: TRBJ1-5; v_gene: TRBV28